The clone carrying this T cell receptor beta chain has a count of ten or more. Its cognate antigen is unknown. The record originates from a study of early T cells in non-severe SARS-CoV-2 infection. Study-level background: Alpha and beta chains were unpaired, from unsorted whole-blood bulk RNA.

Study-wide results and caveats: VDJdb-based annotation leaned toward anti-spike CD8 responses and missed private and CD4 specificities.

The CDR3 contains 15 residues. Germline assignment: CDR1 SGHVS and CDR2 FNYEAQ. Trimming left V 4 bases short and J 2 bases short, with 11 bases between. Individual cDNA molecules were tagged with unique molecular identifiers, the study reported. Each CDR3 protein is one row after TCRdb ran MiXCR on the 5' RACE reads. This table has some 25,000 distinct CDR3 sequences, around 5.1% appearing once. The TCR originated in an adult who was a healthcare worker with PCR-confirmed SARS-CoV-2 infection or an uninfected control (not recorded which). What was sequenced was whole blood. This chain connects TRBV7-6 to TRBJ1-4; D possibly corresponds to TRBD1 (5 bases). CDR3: CASSSRGGTNEKLFF. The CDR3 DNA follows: TGTGCCAGCAGCTCGAGGGGAGGCACTAATGAAAAACTGTTTTTT. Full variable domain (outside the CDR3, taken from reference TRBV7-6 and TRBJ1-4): GAGVSQSPRYKVTKRGQDVALRCDPISGHVSLYWYRQALGQGPEFLTYFNYEAQQDKSGLPNDRFSAERPEGSISTLTIQRTEQRDSAMYRCASSSRGGTNEKLFFGSGTQLSVL.